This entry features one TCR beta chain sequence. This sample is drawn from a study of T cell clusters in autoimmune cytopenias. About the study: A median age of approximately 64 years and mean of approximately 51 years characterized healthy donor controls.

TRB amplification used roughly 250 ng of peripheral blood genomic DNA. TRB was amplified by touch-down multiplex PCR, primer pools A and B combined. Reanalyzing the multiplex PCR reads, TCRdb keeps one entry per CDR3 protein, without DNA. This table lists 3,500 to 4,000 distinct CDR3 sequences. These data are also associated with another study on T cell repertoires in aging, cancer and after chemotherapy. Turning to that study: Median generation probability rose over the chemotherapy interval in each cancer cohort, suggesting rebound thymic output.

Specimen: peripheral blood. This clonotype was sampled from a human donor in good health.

The CDR3: CASQEGSNYGYTF. This sequence joins TRBV6-5 and TRBJ1-2. The CDR3 sequence is 13 residues long. Germline V CDR1 and CDR2: MNHEY, SVGAGI.